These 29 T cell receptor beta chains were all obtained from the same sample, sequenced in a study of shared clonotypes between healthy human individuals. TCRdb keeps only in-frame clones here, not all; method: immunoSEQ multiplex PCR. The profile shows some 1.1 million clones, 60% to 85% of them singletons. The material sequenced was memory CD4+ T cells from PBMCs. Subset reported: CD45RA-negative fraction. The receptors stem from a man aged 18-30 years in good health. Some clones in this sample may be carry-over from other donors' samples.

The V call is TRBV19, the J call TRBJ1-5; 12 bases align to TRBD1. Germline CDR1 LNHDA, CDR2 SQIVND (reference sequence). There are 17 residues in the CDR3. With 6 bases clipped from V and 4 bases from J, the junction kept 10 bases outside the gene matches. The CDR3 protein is CASREPGQGAWNQPQHF. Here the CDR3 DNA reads TGTGCCAGTAGGGAACCGGGACAGGGGGCTTGGAATCAGCCCCAGCATTTT. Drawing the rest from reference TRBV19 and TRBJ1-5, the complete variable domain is DGGITQSPKYLFRKEGQNVTLSCEQNLNHDAMYWYRQDPGQGLRLIYYSQIVNDFQKGDIAEGYSVSREKKESFPLTVTSAQKNPTAFYLCASREPGQGAWNQPQHFGDGTRLSIL.

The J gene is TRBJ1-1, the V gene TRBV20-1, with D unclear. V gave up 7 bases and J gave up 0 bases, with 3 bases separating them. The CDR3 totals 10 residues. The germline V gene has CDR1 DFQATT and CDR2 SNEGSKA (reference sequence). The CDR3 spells CSGLNTEAFF. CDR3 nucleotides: TGCAGTGGTCTGAACACTGAAGCTTTCTTT.

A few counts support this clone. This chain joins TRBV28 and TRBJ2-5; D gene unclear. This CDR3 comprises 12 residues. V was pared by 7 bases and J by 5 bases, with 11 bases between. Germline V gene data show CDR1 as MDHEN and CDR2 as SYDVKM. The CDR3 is CASTTVGETQYF. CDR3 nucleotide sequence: TGTGCCAGCACAACCGTGGGGGAGACCCAGTACTTC. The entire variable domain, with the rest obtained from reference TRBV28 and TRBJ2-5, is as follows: DVKVTQSSRYLVKRTGEKVFLECVQDMDHENMFWYRQDPGLGLRLIYFSYDVKMKEKGDIPEGYSVSREKKERFSLILESASTNQTSMYLCASTTVGETQYFGPGTRLLVL.

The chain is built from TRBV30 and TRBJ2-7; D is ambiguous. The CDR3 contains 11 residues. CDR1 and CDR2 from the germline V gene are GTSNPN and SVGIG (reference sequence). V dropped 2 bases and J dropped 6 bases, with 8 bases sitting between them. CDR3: CAWSQTGEQYF. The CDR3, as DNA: TGTGCCTGGAGTCAAACGGGCGAGCAGTACTTC. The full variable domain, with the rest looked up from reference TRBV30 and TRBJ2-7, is SQTIHQWPATLVQPVGSPLSLECTVEGTSNPNLYWYRQAAGRGLQLLFYSVGIGQISSEVPQNLSASRPQDRQFILSSKKLLLSDSGFYLCAWSQTGEQYFGPGTRLTVT.

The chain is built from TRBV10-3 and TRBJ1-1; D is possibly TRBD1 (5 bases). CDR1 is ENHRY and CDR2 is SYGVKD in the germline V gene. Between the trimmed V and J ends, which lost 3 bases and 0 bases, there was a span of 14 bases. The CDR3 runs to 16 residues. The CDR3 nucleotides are TGTGCCATCAGTGAAAGGGGTGGCAGAGTGAACACTGAAGCTTTCTTT. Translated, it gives CAISERGGRVNTEAFF.

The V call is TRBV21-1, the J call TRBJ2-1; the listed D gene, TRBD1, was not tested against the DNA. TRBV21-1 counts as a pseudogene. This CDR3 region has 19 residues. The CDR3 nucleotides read TGTGCCAGCAGCAAAAATGTGGACAGGGAGGTCGGGAGCTTGTATGAGCAGTTCTTC. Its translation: CASSKNVDREVGSLYEQFF.

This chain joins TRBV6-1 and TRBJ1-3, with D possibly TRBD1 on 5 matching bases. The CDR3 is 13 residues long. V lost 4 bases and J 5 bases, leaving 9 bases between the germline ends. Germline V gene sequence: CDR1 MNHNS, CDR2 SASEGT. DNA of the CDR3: TGTGCCAGCAGTGTCCGGGACCGAAACACCATATATTTT. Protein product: CASSVRDRNTIYF.

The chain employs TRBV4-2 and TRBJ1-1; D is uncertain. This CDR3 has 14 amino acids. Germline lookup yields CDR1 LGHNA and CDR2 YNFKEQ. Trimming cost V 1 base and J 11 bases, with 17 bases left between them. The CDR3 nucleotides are TGTGCCAGCAGCCAAGTAGGCCACGGGTCGGCGGCTTTCTTT. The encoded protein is CASSQVGHGSAAFF.

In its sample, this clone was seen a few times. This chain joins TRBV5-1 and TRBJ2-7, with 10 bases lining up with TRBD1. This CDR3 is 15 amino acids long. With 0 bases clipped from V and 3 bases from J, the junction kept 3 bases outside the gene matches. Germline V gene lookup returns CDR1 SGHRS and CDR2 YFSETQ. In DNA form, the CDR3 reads TGCGCCAGCAGCTTGGGACAGGGGGCTCTCTACGAGCAGTACTTC. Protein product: CASSLGQGALYEQYF.

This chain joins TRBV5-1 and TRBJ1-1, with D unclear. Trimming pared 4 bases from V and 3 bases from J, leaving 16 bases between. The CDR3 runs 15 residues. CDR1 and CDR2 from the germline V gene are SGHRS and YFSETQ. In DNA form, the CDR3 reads TGCGCCAGCAGCCCGCCCCGGGCCATGGACACTGAAGCTTTCTTT. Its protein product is CASSPPRAMDTEAFF.

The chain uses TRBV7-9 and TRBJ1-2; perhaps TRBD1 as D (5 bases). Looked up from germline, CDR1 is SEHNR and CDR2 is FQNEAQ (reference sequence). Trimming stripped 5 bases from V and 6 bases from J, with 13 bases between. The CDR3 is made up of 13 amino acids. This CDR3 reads CASSRGSRNGYTF. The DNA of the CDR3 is TGTGCCAGCAGCAGGGGTTCTCGGAATGGCTACACCTTC.

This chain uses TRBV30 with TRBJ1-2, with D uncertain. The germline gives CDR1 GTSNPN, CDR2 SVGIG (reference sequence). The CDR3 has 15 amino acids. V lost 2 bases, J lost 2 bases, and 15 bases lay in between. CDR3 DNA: TGTGCCTGGAGTTTCGACCGAATGCTAAACTATGGCTACACCTTC. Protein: CAWSFDRMLNYGYTF.

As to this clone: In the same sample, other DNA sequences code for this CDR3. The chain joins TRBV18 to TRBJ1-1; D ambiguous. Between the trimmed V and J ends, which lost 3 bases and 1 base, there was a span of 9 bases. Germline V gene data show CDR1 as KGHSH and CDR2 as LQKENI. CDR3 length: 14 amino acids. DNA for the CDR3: TGTGCCAGCTCACCGGGAGGGTCGAACACTGAAGCTTTCTTT. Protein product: CASSPGGSNTEAFF.

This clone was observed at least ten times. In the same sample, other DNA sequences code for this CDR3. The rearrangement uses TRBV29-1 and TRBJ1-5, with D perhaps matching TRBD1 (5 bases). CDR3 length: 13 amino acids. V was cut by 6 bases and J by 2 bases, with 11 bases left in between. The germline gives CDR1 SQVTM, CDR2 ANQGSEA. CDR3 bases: TGCAGCGTCTCCTCGGGGGGCAATCAGCCCCAGCATTTT. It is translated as CSVSSGGNQPQHF.

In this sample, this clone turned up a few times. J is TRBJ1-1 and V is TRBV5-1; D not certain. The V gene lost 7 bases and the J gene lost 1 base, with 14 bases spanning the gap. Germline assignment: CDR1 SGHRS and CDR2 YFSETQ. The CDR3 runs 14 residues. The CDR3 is CASSPGSWNTEAFF. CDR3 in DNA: TGCGCCAGCTCCCCGGGTTCCTGGAACACTGAAGCTTTCTTT. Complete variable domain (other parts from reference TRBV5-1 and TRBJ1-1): KAGVTQTPRYLIKTRGQQVTLSCSPISGHRSVSWYQQTPGQGLQFLFEYFSETQRNKGNFPGRFSGRQFSNSRSEMNVSTLELGDSALYLCASSPGSWNTEAFFGQGTRLTVV.

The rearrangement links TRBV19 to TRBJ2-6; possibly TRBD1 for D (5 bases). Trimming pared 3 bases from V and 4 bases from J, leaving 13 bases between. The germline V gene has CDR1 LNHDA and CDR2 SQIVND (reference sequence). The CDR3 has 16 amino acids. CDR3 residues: CASSISAGYGANVLTF. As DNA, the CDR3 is TGTGCCAGTAGTATTTCTGCAGGGTACGGGGCCAACGTCCTGACTTTC.

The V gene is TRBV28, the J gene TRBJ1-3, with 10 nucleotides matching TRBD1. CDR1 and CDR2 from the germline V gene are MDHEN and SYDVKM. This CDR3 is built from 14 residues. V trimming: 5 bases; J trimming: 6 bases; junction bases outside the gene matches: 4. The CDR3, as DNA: TGTGCCAGCAGTCCGACAGGGGGCGAAAACACCATATATTTT. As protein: CASSPTGGENTIYF.

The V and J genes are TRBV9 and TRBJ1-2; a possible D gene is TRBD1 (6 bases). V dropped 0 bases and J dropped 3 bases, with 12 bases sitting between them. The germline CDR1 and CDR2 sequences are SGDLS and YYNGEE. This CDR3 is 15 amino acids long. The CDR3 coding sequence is TGTGCCAGCAGCGTAGAACCGGAGGGGGACTATGGCTACACCTTC. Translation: CASSVEPEGDYGYTF.

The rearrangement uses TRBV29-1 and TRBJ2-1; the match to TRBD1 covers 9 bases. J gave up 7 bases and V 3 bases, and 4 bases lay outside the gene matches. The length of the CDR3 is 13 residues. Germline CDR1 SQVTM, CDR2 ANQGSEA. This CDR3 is CSVEGQGRNEQFF. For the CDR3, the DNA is TGCAGCGTTGAGGGACAGGGTAGGAATGAGCAGTTCTTC.

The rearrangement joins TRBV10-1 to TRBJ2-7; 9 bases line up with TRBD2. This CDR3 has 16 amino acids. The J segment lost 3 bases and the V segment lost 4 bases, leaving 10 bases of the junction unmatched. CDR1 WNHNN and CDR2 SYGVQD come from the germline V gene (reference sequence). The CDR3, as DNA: TGCGCCAGCAGTGTTACTAGCGGGTTCAGTATCTACGAGCAGTACTTC. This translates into CASSVTSGFSIYEQYF.

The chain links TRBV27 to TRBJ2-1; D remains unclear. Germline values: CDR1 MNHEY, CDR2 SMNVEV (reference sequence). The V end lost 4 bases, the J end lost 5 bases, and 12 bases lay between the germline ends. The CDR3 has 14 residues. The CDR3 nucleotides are TGTGCCAGCAGTTCAACAGCACGAAACAATGAGCAGTTCTTC. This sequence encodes CASSSTARNNEQFF.

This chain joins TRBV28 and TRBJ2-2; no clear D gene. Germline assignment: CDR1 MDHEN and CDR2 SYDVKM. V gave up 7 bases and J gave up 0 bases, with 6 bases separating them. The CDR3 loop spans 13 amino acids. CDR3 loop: CASMAANTGELFF. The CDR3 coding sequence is TGTGCCAGCATGGCCGCGAACACCGGGGAGCTGTTTTTT. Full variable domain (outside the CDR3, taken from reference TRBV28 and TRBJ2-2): DVKVTQSSRYLVKRTGEKVFLECVQDMDHENMFWYRQDPGLGLRLIYFSYDVKMKEKGDIPEGYSVSREKKERFSLILESASTNQTSMYLCASMAANTGELFFGEGSRLTVL.

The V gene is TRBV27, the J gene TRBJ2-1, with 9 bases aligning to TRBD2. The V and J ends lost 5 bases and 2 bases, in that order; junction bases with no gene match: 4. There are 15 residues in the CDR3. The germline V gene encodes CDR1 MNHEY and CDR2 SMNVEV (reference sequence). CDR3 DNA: TGTGCCAGCAGTGGGGGCGGGAGGGCCTACAATGAGCAGTTCTTC. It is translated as CASSGGGRAYNEQFF.

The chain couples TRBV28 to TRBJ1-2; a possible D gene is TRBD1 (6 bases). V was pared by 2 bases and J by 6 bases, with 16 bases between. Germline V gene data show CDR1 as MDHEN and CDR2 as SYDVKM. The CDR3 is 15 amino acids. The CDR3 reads CASSLGGAEKDGYTF. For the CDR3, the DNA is TGTGCCAGCAGTTTAGGGGGGGCGGAGAAGGATGGCTACACCTTC.

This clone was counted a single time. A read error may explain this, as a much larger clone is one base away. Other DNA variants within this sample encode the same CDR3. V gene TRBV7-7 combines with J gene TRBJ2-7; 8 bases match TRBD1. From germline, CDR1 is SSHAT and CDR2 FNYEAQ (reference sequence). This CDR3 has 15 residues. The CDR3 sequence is CASSLALGQGYEQYF. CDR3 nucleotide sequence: TGTGCCAGCAGCCTAGCTCTAGGACAGGGTTACGAGCAGTACTTC. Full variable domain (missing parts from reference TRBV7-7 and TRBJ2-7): GAGVSQSPRYKVTKRGQDVTLRCDPISSHATLYWYQQALGQGPEFLTYFNYEAQPDKSGLPSDRFSAERPEGSISTLTIQRTEQRDSAMYRCASSLALGQGYEQYFGPGTRLTVT.

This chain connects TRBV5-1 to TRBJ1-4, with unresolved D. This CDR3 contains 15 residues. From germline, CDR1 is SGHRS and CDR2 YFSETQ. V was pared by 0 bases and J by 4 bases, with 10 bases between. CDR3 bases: TGCGCCAGCAGCTTGGGTGGTATTCTTAATGAAAAACTGTTTTTT. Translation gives CASSLGGILNEKLFF.

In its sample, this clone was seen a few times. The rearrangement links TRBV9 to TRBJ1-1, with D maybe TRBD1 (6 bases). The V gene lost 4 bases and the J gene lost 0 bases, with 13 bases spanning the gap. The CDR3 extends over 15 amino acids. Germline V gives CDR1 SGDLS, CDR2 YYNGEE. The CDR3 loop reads CASSRRGGVNTEAFF. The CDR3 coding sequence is TGTGCCAGCAGCCGGAGGGGGGGAGTGAACACTGAAGCTTTCTTT. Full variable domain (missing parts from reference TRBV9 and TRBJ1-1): DSGVTQTPKHLITATGQRVTLRCSPRSGDLSVYWYQQSLDQGLQFLIQYYNGEERAKGNILERFSAQQFPDLHSELNLSSLELGDSALYFCASSRRGGVNTEAFFGQGTRLTVV.

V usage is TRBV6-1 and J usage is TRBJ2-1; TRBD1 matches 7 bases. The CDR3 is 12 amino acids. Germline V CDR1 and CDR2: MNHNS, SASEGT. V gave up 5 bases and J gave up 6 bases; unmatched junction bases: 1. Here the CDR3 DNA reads TGTGCCAGCAGTCCAGGGGGCAATGAGCAGTTCTTC. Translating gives CASSPGGNEQFF.

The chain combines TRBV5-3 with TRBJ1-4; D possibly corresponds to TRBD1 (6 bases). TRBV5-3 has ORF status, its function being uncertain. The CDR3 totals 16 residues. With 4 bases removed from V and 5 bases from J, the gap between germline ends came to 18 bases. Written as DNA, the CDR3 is TGTGCCAGAAGCCGAACCGGACAGATAAAAAATGAAAAACTGTTTTTT. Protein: CARSRTGQIKNEKLFF.